This passage covers 25 T cell receptor beta chains from one sample sequenced in a study of ipilimumab plus nivolumab after autologous stem cell transplantation. Measured with immunoSEQ multiplex PCR; TCRdb has only the in-frame clones, and not every one. The sample has approximately 1,900 clones, just under 80% seen once; the top ten hold roughly 60%. Sequencing was performed on PBMCs, taken in a trial of ipilimumab plus nivolumab as post-transplant consolidation. These receptors were taken from a male donor with multiple myeloma.

This chain connects TRBV5-8 to TRBJ1-5; the D is unclear. The V gene's germline CDR1 is SGHTS and CDR2 YDEGEE. Trimming removed 2 bases at V and 5 bases at J, with 8 bases between. CDR3 length equals 13 residues. CDR3 DNA sequence: TGTGCCAGCAGCTTCGATACGTATCAGCCCCAGCATTTT. This encodes CASSFDTYQPQHF.

This chain links TRBV7-8 with TRBJ2-3; possible D gene TRBD1, 5 bases. The V end was cut by 0 bases, the J end by 3 bases, with 13 bases between. In germline, CDR1 is SGHVS, CDR2 FQNEAQ. The CDR3 totals 16 residues. The CDR3, as DNA: TGTGCCAGCAGCTTAGCCCCAGGGTTGGGAACAGATACGCAGTATTTT. It is translated as CASSLAPGLGTDTQYF.

V is TRBV4-2 and J is TRBJ2-3; D not resolved. In germline, CDR1 is LGHNA, CDR2 YNFKEQ. Between the trimmed V and J ends, which lost 0 bases and 1 base, there was a span of 11 bases. The CDR3 is made up of 16 amino acids. The CDR3: CASSQETAYGTDTQYF. CDR3 DNA: TGTGCCAGCAGCCAAGAAACAGCTTACGGCACAGATACGCAGTATTTT.

The chain employs TRBV19 and TRBJ2-2, with 8 positions matching TRBD1. The ends lost 7 bases at V and 5 bases at J; junction bases unmatched: 6. This CDR3 contains 14 residues. In germline, CDR1 is LNHDA, CDR2 SQIVND (reference sequence). The CDR3 DNA reads as TGTGCCAGTAAGGAGACAGGGGTAACCGGGGAGCTGTTTTTT. The encoded protein is CASKETGVTGELFF.

This chain connects TRBV30 to TRBJ2-2, with D possibly TRBD1 on 5 matching bases. V was cut by 7 bases and J by 2 bases, with 20 bases left in between. CDR3 size: 16 residues. The V gene's germline CDR1 is GTSNPN and CDR2 SVGIG (reference sequence). CDR3 coding DNA: TGTGCCTCAACAGCTTGGGGCGAGGAAAACACCGGGGAGCTGTTTTTT. Translation gives CASTAWGEENTGELFF.

A word on this clone: This may stem from a read error, because a much larger clone lies one nucleotide away. The same CDR3 also results from other DNA sequences found in this sample. This chain connects TRBV7-9 to TRBJ2-5; D perhaps matches TRBD1 (5 bases). Germline lookup yields CDR1 SEHNR and CDR2 FQNEAQ (reference sequence). This CDR3 is built from 12 residues. Between the trimmed V and J ends, which lost 3 bases and 5 bases, there was a span of 7 bases. CDR3 nucleotide sequence: TGTGCCAGCAGCTTTAAGGGGGAGACCCAGTACTTC. Translated: CASSFKGETQYF.

The chain employs TRBV19 and TRBJ1-5; 9 nucleotides match TRBD1. This CDR3 has 20 residues. The V segment lost 3 bases and the J segment 4 bases; nucleotides outside the gene matches: 19. The germline gives CDR1 LNHDA, CDR2 SQIVND (reference sequence). CDR3 coding DNA: TGTGCCAGTAGTATTTCCTCCGCGACAGGGGGTTTTGGATGGAATCAGCCCCAGCATTTT. Translated, it gives CASSISSATGGFGWNQPQHF.

The genes are TRBV11-2 and TRBJ2-2; D not certain. The germline V gene encodes CDR1 SGHAT and CDR2 FQNNGV. The CDR3 is made up of 14 amino acids. V was cut by 0 bases and J by 7 bases, with 9 bases left in between. DNA for the CDR3: TGTGCCAGCAGCTTAGACCCCTTGGACGGGGAGCTGTTTTTT. Its protein is CASSLDPLDGELFF. The whole variable domain, filled in from reference TRBV11-2 and TRBJ2-2, reads EAGVAQSPRYKIIEKRQSVAFWCNPISGHATLYWYQQILGQGPKLLIQFQNNGVVDDSQLPKDRFSAERLKGVDSTLKIQPAKLEDSAVYLCASSLDPLDGELFFGEGSRLTVL.

This clone was observed a single time. The chain has TRBV5-1 and TRBJ1-1; 7 bases agree with TRBD1. Per the germline V gene, CDR1 is SGHRS and CDR2 is YFSETQ. Trimming removed 4 bases from V and 8 bases from J; junction bases left unmatched: 5. The CDR3 is made up of 12 amino acids. CDR3 sequence: CASSTWTGEAFF. DNA of the CDR3: TGCGCCAGCAGCACCTGGACAGGAGAAGCTTTCTTT. Full variable domain (rest looked up from reference TRBV5-1 and TRBJ1-1): KAGVTQTPRYLIKTRGQQVTLSCSPISGHRSVSWYQQTPGQGLQFLFEYFSETQRNKGNFPGRFSGRQFSNSRSEMNVSTLELGDSALYLCASSTWTGEAFFGQGTRLTVV.

CDR3 nucleotide sequence: TGCGCCAGCAGCCAAGATTGGAGGAGCTCCTATAATTCACCCCTCCACTTT. Translation gives CASSQDWRSSYNSPLHF. The chain joins TRBV4-1 to TRBJ1-6, with no clear D. The V gene's germline CDR1 is MGHRA and CDR2 YSYEKL. The CDR3 contains 17 residues. V lost 0 bases, J lost 0 bases, and 9 bases lay in between.

The chain uses TRBV5-1 and TRBJ1-1; 11 nucleotides agree with TRBD1. CDR3 size: 15 residues. V trimming: 0 bases; J trimming: 11 bases; junction bases outside the gene matches: 9. Germline V gene data show CDR1 as SGHRS and CDR2 as YFSETQ. The CDR3 loop reads CASSLGTGGEWRAFF. In DNA form, the CDR3 reads TGCGCCAGCAGCTTGGGGACAGGGGGCGAGTGGAGGGCTTTCTTT. Full variable domain (remainder filled in from reference TRBV5-1 and TRBJ1-1): KAGVTQTPRYLIKTRGQQVTLSCSPISGHRSVSWYQQTPGQGLQFLFEYFSETQRNKGNFPGRFSGRQFSNSRSEMNVSTLELGDSALYLCASSLGTGGEWRAFFGQGTRLTVV.

The chain employs TRBV12-5 and TRBJ2-3, with D uncertain. The CDR3 sequence is 12 residues long. V dropped 1 base and J dropped 8 bases, with 7 bases sitting between them. CDR1 is LGHNT, CDR2 FRNRAP, per germline. The DNA of the CDR3 is TGTGCTAGTGGTTTGGAAAGAAGTACGCAGTATTTT. Amino acids: CASGLERSTQYF.

DNA of the CDR3: TGCGCCAGCAGCTTAATGGGGACGACTAATGAAAAACTGTTTTTT. Amino acids: CASSLMGTTNEKLFF. The chain is built from TRBV5-1 and TRBJ1-4, with D maybe TRBD1 (5 bases). The CDR3 loop spans 15 amino acids. The ends were cut back, 2 bases at V and 2 bases at J, with 10 bases in the middle. Germline V gives CDR1 SGHRS, CDR2 YFSETQ.

V usage is TRBV28 and J usage is TRBJ2-1; TRBD1 matches 7 bases. The germline V gene has CDR1 MDHEN and CDR2 SYDVKM. The CDR3 is 15 amino acids. J was trimmed by 8 bases and V by 8 bases; bases with no gene match: 15. The CDR3 loop reads CASGWGQRKKYEQFF. The CDR3 DNA follows: TGTGCCAGCGGGTGGGGACAGAGAAAAAAGTATGAGCAGTTCTTC.

This chain links TRBV25-1 with TRBJ1-6; D unclear. The V gene's germline CDR1 is MGHDK and CDR2 SYGVNS. V was clipped by 4 bases and J by 7 bases, with 5 bases between them. The CDR3 runs 12 residues. DNA for the CDR3: TGTGCCAGCAGTGTTCCGAATTCACCCCTCCACTTT. It specifies CASSVPNSPLHF.

V and J are TRBV30 and TRBJ2-1; D call uncertain. Germline V lookup: CDR1 GTSNPN, CDR2 SVGIG (reference sequence). Trimming took 1 base from V and 3 from J, leaving 16 bases between them. CDR3 size: 16 residues. The CDR3 coding sequence is TGTGCCTGGAGTGCCCCCCTCACGACATACTACAATGAGCAGTTCTTC. Its protein product is CAWSAPLTTYYNEQFF.

The chain recombines TRBV6-1 with TRBJ2-1; 10 bases map to TRBD2. CDR3 size: 16 residues. Germline CDR1 and CDR2: MNHNS and SASEGT. J gave up 5 bases and V 2 bases, and 6 bases lay outside the gene matches. The CDR3 is CASSERLAGVNNEQFF. CDR3 coding DNA: TGTGCCAGCAGTGAACGGCTAGCGGGAGTTAACAATGAGCAGTTCTTC.

This clone has just one count. The genes are TRBV9 and TRBJ2-2; TRBD1 matches 7 bases. CDR3 size: 15 residues. Germline CDR1 SGDLS, CDR2 YYNGEE. Trimming at V came to 0 bases and at J to 6 bases, leaving 5 bases not matched to a gene. The CDR3 region has the DNA TGTGCCAGCAGCGTAGGAGGCCAGGGGGCCGGGGAGCTGTTTTTT. Its translation: CASSVGGQGAGELFF.

The V call is TRBV5-4, the J call TRBJ1-4; D perhaps matches TRBD1 (5 bases). CDR3 length: 14 residues. Germline lookup yields CDR1 SGHNT and CDR2 YYREEE (reference sequence). The V and J ends lost 4 bases and 7 bases respectively, with 14 bases between them. CDR3 residues: CASSQGVLGEKLFF. CDR3 coding DNA: TGTGCCAGCAGCCAAGGGGTTCTTGGTGAAAAACTGTTTTTT.

The chain joins TRBV19 to TRBJ2-5, with TRBD2 identical over 7 bases. This CDR3 is 14 amino acids long. The germline CDR1 and CDR2 sequences are LNHDA and SQIVND (reference sequence). Trimming took 1 base from V and 4 from J; bases not matched to a gene: 3. CDR3 nucleotide sequence: TGTGCCAGTAGTATAGCTAGCGGATTAGAGACCCAGTACTTC. This gives the protein CASSIASGLETQYF. Full variable domain (rest looked up from reference TRBV19 and TRBJ2-5): DGGITQSPKYLFRKEGQNVTLSCEQNLNHDAMYWYRQDPGQGLRLIYYSQIVNDFQKGDIAEGYSVSREKKESFPLTVTSAQKNPTAFYLCASSIASGLETQYFGPGTRLLVL.

The V and J genes are TRBV21-1 and TRBJ1-4; the DNA was not used to check the table's D call, TRBD1. TRBV21-1 is noted as a pseudogene. This CDR3 comprises 13 residues. CDR3 coding DNA: TGTGCCAGCCCGTGGAGTAGGGGGGAAAAACTGTTTTTT. Translated, it gives CASPWSRGEKLFF.

The CDR3 protein is CASSKTRPQIGGYTF. CDR3 DNA sequence: TGTGCCAGCAGCAAGACCCGGCCGCAGATTGGGGGCTACACCTTC. The V gene is TRBV6-5, the J gene TRBJ1-2; D gene unclear. Germline CDR1 reads MNHEY; CDR2 reads SVGAGI. CDR3 length: 15 residues. V was pared by 6 bases and J by 8 bases, with 22 bases between.

This clone has a handful of counts. The chain carries TRBV5-5 and TRBJ2-7, with 10 bases that match TRBD1. Germline trimming cut 3 bases from V and 2 bases from J; bases unmatched to any gene: 5. The CDR3 totals 15 residues. Germline V CDR1 and CDR2: SGHKS, YYEKEE (reference sequence). DNA of the CDR3: TGTGCCAGCAGCTGGGGGACAGGGGACACCTACGAGCAGTACTTC. Protein product: CASSWGTGDTYEQYF.

This chain joins TRBV4-1 and TRBJ2-3; TRBD2 agrees at 9 bases. Germline V CDR1 and CDR2: MGHRA, YSYEKL. The trim removed 3 bases at V and 4 bases at J, leaving 14 bases unmatched. The CDR3 runs 18 residues. CDR3 DNA sequence: TGCGCCAGCAGCCATCCATCCGGATTAGCGGGAGATGCAGATACGCAGTATTTT. Translating it yields CASSHPSGLAGDADTQYF.

V and J are TRBV21-1 and TRBJ1-5. TRBV21-1 is termed a pseudogene. The CDR3 is 18 residues long. The CDR3 bases are TGTGCCAGCAGCAAAATGGACCTTGGGCCCTGGGGACATCAGCCCCAGCATTTT. Amino acid sequence: CASSKMDLGPWGHQPQHF.